These 20 T cell receptor beta chains were all obtained from the same sample, sequenced in a study of regulatory T cells in long-lasting Graves disease. Time point denoted: persistent/refractory GD, antithyroid drugs over 5 years with positive TRAb. Researchers made the TCR library from RNA that was extracted from PBMCs. Combining iRepertoire HTBI primers with Arm-PCR of CDR3 regions, the authors built TCR beta libraries. A single record per CDR3 protein comes from TCRdb applying MiXCR to the multiplex PCR reads. The sample contains roughly 400,000 distinct CDR3 sequences, 20% to 25% of which appear only once. The sample was peripheral blood mononuclear cells (PBMCs), taken when the disease was refractory, from a patient treated with antithyroid drugs. The receptors were gathered from a female donor with Graves disease.

This clonotype was counted ten times or more. The V call is TRBV7-8, the J call TRBJ1-4; TRBD1 might be the D (6 bases). Germline V gene lookup returns CDR1 SGHVS and CDR2 FQNEAQ. Trimming removed 8 bases from V and 7 bases from J, with 17 bases in between. This CDR3 contains 14 residues. In DNA, the CDR3 is TGTGCCAGCGCACCGGGGGGCGCTGGTGAAAAACTGTTTTTT. Protein product: CASAPGGAGEKLFF.

This clonotype was observed many times. The chain carries TRBV7-2 and TRBJ2-7; D perhaps matches TRBD2 (5 bases). The V gene lost 2 bases and the J gene lost 2 bases, with 10 bases spanning the gap. The germline V gene encodes CDR1 SGHTA and CDR2 FQGNSA. This CDR3 spans 14 amino acids. The CDR3 DNA reads as TGTGCCAGCAGCTTAAGACTATCTACCTACGAGCAGTACTTC. Translated: CASSLRLSTYEQYF.

This clonotype has just a few counts. The chain combines TRBV28 with TRBJ2-7, with 10 bases aligning to TRBD1. This CDR3 is built from 16 residues. Trimming removed 4 bases from V and 9 bases from J; junction bases left unmatched: 15. CDR1 and CDR2 (germline): MDHEN, SYDVKM. CDR3 in DNA: TGTGCCAGCAGTTCGAGACCGGGACAGGGGATGGACGGGCAGTACTTC. Its translation: CASSSRPGQGMDGQYF. Filled out from reference TRBV28 and TRBJ2-7, the complete variable domain reads DVKVTQSSRYLVKRTGEKVFLECVQDMDHENMFWYRQDPGLGLRLIYFSYDVKMKEKGDIPEGYSVSREKKERFSLILESASTNQTSMYLCASSSRPGQGMDGQYFGPGTRLTVT.

This chain joins TRBV27 and TRBJ1-1; D remains unclear. V lost 5 bases, J lost 4 bases, and 14 bases lay in between. The CDR3 is 14 amino acids. Looked up from germline, CDR1 is MNHEY and CDR2 is SMNVEV (reference sequence). In DNA, the CDR3 is TGTGCCAGCAGTCCCCAGGCGACGGGCACTGAAGCTTTCTTT. Residues: CASSPQATGTEAFF.

The chain combines TRBV24-1 with TRBJ2-5; maybe TRBD1 (6 bases). The germline V gene has CDR1 KGHDR and CDR2 SFDVKD. V shed 9 bases and J shed 5 bases, with 18 bases lying between them. There are 14 residues in the CDR3. The CDR3 nucleotides are TGTGCCACCTCCGGACAGACCAAGTCGGAGACCCAGTACTTC. Amino acids: CATSGQTKSETQYF.

The chain joins TRBV6-1 to TRBJ2-7, with D possibly being TRBD1 or TRBD2 (6 bases each). Trimming took off 6 bases at V and 6 bases at J, with 18 bases between the two ends. Germline-derived CDR1 and CDR2 are MNHNS and SASEGT. CDR3 length: 14 residues. In DNA, the CDR3 is TGTGCCAGCAGGCCCCCCGGGGGCCCAGGCGAGCAGTACTTC. Its translation is CASRPPGGPGEQYF.

This clonotype appeared many times. This chain connects TRBV20-1 to TRBJ1-6, with D possibly being TRBD1 (5 bases). The CDR3 contains 15 residues. CDR1 and CDR2 (germline): DFQATT, SNEGSKA (reference sequence). V was pared by 5 bases and J by 8 bases, with 19 bases between. The CDR3 DNA follows: TGCAGTGCTGAGGGAGTTCCTTCGGGGGATTCACCCCTCCACTTT. Residues: CSAEGVPSGDSPLHF.

The chain links TRBV15 to TRBJ1-2, with D hard to call. The CDR3 is made up of 18 amino acids. The V end lost 5 bases, the J end lost 1 base, and 23 bases lay between the germline ends. Germline assignment: CDR1 LNHNV and CDR2 YYDKDF (reference sequence). This CDR3 is CATSPNQTQRIINYGYTF. Here the CDR3 DNA reads TGTGCCACCAGCCCCAATCAAACACAGCGAATTATTAACTATGGCTACACCTTC.

The rearrangement links TRBV2 to TRBJ1-2; TRBD1 agrees at 7 bases. The CDR3 spans 14 residues. Unmatched junction bases numbered 11, after V lost 7 bases and J lost 6 bases. Germline V lookup: CDR1 SNHLY, CDR2 FYNNEI. The CDR3 sequence is CASTRLQGMDGYTF. Written as DNA, the CDR3 is TGTGCCAGCACTCGACTACAGGGGATGGATGGCTACACCTTC.

There are many counts of this clonotype. The chain carries TRBV2 and TRBJ2-2; no definite D call. V gave up 6 bases and J gave up 5 bases, with 10 bases separating them. The V gene's germline CDR1 is SNHLY and CDR2 FYNNEI. CDR3 length equals 13 residues. The CDR3 bases are TGTGCCAGCAGGTTCGTCCCTACCGGGGAGCTGTTTTTT. The encoded protein is CASRFVPTGELFF. Looking up the rest from reference TRBV2 and TRBJ2-2 gives the full variable domain: EPEVTQTPSHQVTQMGQEVILRCVPISNHLYFYWYRQILGQKVEFLVSFYNNEISEKSEIFDDQFSVERPDGSNFTLKIRSTKLEDSAMYFCASRFVPTGELFFGEGSRLTVL.

In its sample, this clonotype was seen many times. The chain uses TRBV3-1 and TRBJ1-3; tentatively, D is TRBD1 (5 bases). Trimming took 1 base from V and 0 from J, leaving 7 bases between them. Germline CDR1 reads LGHDT; CDR2 reads YNNKEL (reference sequence). The CDR3 is 15 residues long. The CDR3 loop reads CASSQGGSSGNTIYF. The DNA of the CDR3 is TGTGCCAGCAGCCAAGGGGGCAGCTCTGGAAACACCATATATTTT. Combining the CDR3 with reference TRBV3-1 and TRBJ1-3 gives the whole variable domain DTAVSQTPKYLVTQMGNDKSIKCEQNLGHDTMYWYKQDSKKFLKIMFSYNNKELIINETVPNRFSPKSPDKAHLNLHINSLELGDSAVYFCASSQGGSSGNTIYFGEGSWLTVV.

At least ten counts were recorded for this clonotype. The gene calls are TRBV30 and TRBJ2-5; no reliable D call. Germline V gene lookup returns CDR1 GTSNPN and CDR2 SVGIG (reference sequence). The CDR3 has 12 amino acids. The V end was cut by 1 base, the J end by 4 bases, with 7 bases between. The CDR3 here is CAWSGGGETQYF. The DNA of the CDR3 is TGTGCCTGGAGTGGTGGCGGAGAGACCCAGTACTTC.

This clonotype was picked up a small number of times. The chain joins TRBV6-2 or TRBV6-3 to TRBJ1-3; D uncertain. Germline V CDR1 and CDR2: MNHEY, SVGEGT. This CDR3 has 18 residues. Trimming removed 6 bases from V and 0 bases from J, with 21 bases in between. CDR3 in DNA: TGTGCCAGCAGACAAACACCCCCGGCCGTAAGCTCTGGAAACACCATATATTTT. This translates into CASRQTPPAVSSGNTIYF.

This chain connects TRBV29-1 to TRBJ1-1, with 9 positions matching TRBD1. The CDR3 totals 13 residues. V shed 6 bases and J 1 base; nucleotides not matched to a gene: 3. The germline V gene has CDR1 SQVTM and CDR2 ANQGSEA. CDR3 DNA: TGCAGCGTACAGGGGGCGACGAACACTGAAGCTTTCTTT. Amino acids: CSVQGATNTEAFF.

This clonotype was detected ten times or more. The chain couples TRBV6-2 or TRBV6-3 to TRBJ1-1; the D gene is possibly TRBD1 (5 bases). Between the trimmed V and J ends, which lost 3 bases and 5 bases, there was a span of 13 bases. Germline assignment: CDR1 MNHEY and CDR2 SVGEGT. This CDR3 contains 14 residues. CDR3 in DNA: TGTGCCAGCAGTTATTGGGCGGAGGGGACTGAAGCTTTCTTT. Protein sequence: CASSYWAEGTEAFF.

Many counts were recorded for this clonotype. The rearrangement uses TRBV20-1 and TRBJ2-7; no firm D call. This CDR3 region has 13 residues. V dropped 5 bases and J dropped 0 bases, with 11 bases sitting between them. Germline CDR1 and CDR2: DFQATT and SNEGSKA (reference sequence). This CDR3 reads CSAGSMGSYEQYF. CDR3 nucleotides: TGCAGTGCTGGCTCTATGGGCTCCTACGAGCAGTACTTC.

The chain employs TRBV3-1 and TRBJ2-1; 9 bases line up with TRBD2. The CDR3 has 18 residues. Germline V gives CDR1 LGHDT, CDR2 YNNKEL (reference sequence). With V trimmed by 0 bases and J by 4 bases, 10 bases remained unmatched. CDR3 coding DNA: TGTGCCAGCAGCCAAGACCGGCGGGGACTAGCTTTTTACAATGAGCAGTTCTTC. Its protein is CASSQDRRGLAFYNEQFF.

The rearrangement joins TRBV6-1 to TRBJ2-5; D is ambiguous. Germline loops: CDR1 MNHNS, CDR2 SASEGT. The CDR3 contains 12 residues. Deletions cut 5 bases from V and 5 bases from J, with 9 bases between. This CDR3 is CASSPETETQYF. DNA for the CDR3: TGTGCCAGCAGTCCGGAGACCGAGACCCAGTACTTC.

This clonotype came up many times. The chain links TRBV28 to TRBJ1-4, with D uncertain. The CDR3 runs to 13 residues. Per germline, CDR1 MDHEN and CDR2 SYDVKM. V lost 4 bases and J lost 8, with 11 bases in between. For the CDR3, the DNA is TGTGCCAGCAGTTCAACCGTGACCGAAAAACTGTTTTTT. It yields the protein CASSSTVTEKLFF.

V and J are TRBV29-1 and TRBJ2-7; D may be TRBD1 or TRBD2 (5 bases each). Trimming removed 3 bases from V and 2 bases from J, with 17 bases in between. Germline V lookup: CDR1 SQVTM, CDR2 ANQGSEA. CDR3 size: 15 residues. CDR3 region: CSVDGFAWGTYEQYF. For the CDR3, the DNA is TGCAGCGTTGATGGTTTCGCCTGGGGGACCTACGAGCAGTACTTC.